This TCR beta chain came from a study of T cells in Graves' hyperthyroidism and ophthalmopathy. A remark on this clonotype: Its antigen is currently unknown.

Study observations and caveats: Onset of ophthalmopathy came a median roughly 6.4 months after the model predicted it. Most thyroid-expanded clonotypes above 0.001 were also found in blood.

Thyroid ultrasound, orbital computed tomography, clinical symptoms, and serum thyroxine and TRAb underpinned diagnoses. PBMCs were collected from an approximately 9.2 ml volume of fresh peripheral blood. Amplification of TCR beta CDR3 regions was performed using RNA transcripts as template. HTBI primers were employed in a first-round RT-PCR of the TCR CDR3. From the multiplex PCR reads, TCRdb called clonotypes with MiXCR, one entry per CDR3 protein. This sample has hundreds of thousands of distinct CDR3 sequences, with roughly 21% found just once. This TCR was sampled from a man aged 35-49 years with Graves' ophthalmopathy. The specimen sequenced was blood.

This chain's CDR3 is CASSPRLATNEKLFF. The DNA for the CDR3 is TGTGCCAGCAGTCCCCGCCTTGCAACTAATGAAAAACTGTTTTTT. V usage is TRBV27 and J usage is TRBJ1-4; D is ambiguous. CDR1 is MNHEY, CDR2 SMNVEV, per germline (reference sequence). The ends were cut back, 5 bases at V and 0 bases at J, with 10 bases in the middle. CDR3 size: 15 residues.